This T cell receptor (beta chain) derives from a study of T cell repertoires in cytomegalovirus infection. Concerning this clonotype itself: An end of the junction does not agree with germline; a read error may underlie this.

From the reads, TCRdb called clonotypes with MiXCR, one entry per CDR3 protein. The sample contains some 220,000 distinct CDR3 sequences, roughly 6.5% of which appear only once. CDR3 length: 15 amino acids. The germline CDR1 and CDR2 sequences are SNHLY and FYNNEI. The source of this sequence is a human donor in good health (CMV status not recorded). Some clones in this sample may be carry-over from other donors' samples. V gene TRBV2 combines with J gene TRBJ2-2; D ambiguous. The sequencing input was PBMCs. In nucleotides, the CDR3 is TGTACCAGCAGTCCGGACGGCAAGAACACCGGGGAGCTGTTTTTT. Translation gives CTSSPDGKNTGELFF.